This T cell receptor (beta chain) is from a study of OX40 agonist ivuxolimab in advanced cancers. Study overall: Age averaged about 60 years (range roughly 20 to 90), and roughly 80% were male. Earlier anti-PD-1, anti-PD-L1 or anti-CTLA-4 therapy was permitted; over 35% had received some.

TCRdb keeps only in-frame clones here, not all; method: immunoSEQ multiplex PCR. Here the sample spans about 79,000 clones, 84% being singletons. Comment on this clone: The antigen is undetermined.

Study observations and caveats: CD8+ T cells (on average) carried more expanded clones than CD4+ T cells. Dose levels from 0.1 to 3.0 mg/kg saw CD4+ and CD8+ blood T cells expand clonally by week 6.

The CDR3 extends over 17 amino acids. The ends lost 7 bases at V and 2 bases at J; junction bases unmatched: 11. Germline V CDR1 and CDR2: MDHEN, SYDVKM. This clonotype originated in an adult with an advanced solid tumor such as melanoma, head and neck, liver or kidney cancer. Sample: CD4+ or CD8+ T cells sorted from blood, taken in a trial of the OX40 agonist ivuxolimab. The chain has TRBV28 and TRBJ1-5; 10 bases fit TRBD1. This CDR3 reads CASTMGDRGRGNQPQHF. As DNA, the CDR3 is TGTGCCAGCACCATGGGGGACAGGGGCAGGGGCAATCAGCCCCAGCATTTT.